Listed here are 15 T cell receptor beta chains from one sample, sequenced in a study of T-cell memory formation after mild COVID-19. TCRdb ran MiXCR on the 5' RACE reads and lists one entry per CDR3 protein. In the table there are hundreds of thousands of distinct CDR3 sequences, 15% to 20% of which are singletons. The sample consisted of PBMCs or a T cell subset sorted from them (not recorded which). Source of these receptors: a man between 18 and 29 years old who had mild COVID-19 (a few samples of this study predate the infection). Cell type and time point are not known.

The chain recombines TRBV7-2 with TRBJ1-2, with 7 nucleotides matching TRBD1. Per germline, CDR1 SGHTA and CDR2 FQGNSA. This CDR3 spans 13 amino acids. Trimming removed 1 base from V and 9 bases from J; junction bases left unmatched: 5. The CDR3: CASSLGWTGSYTF. The CDR3 DNA follows: TGTGCCAGCAGCTTAGGCTGGACAGGAAGCTACACCTTC.

Only a few counts were recorded for this clonotype. V and J are TRBV28 and TRBJ2-4; possible D gene TRBD1, 5 bases. This CDR3 region has 12 residues. V lost 10 bases, J lost 2 bases, and 9 bases lay in between. Germline CDR1 and CDR2: MDHEN and SYDVKM. CDR3 sequence (DNA): TGTGCCACAGACAGTTCCAAAAACATTCAGTACTTC. This encodes CATDSSKNIQYF.

The chain is built from TRBV5-1 and TRBJ2-1; D not resolved. Germline V gene sequence: CDR1 SGHRS, CDR2 YFSETQ. This CDR3 contains 15 residues. The V end was cut by 0 bases, the J end by 1 base, with 8 bases between. The CDR3 bases are TGCGCCAGCAGCTTGGAACGGCCTTCCTACAATGAGCAGTTCTTC. Translating gives CASSLERPSYNEQFF.

This chain joins TRBV12-2 and TRBJ2-7. TRBV12-2 is a listed pseudogene. This CDR3 is built from 15 residues. CDR3 DNA sequence: TGTGCAAGTCGCTTCAAACTCAGGAGCTCCTACGAGCAGTACGTC. Translation gives CASRFKLRSSYEQYV.

For the CDR3, the DNA is TGTGCCAGCACACCCCCCGGGGGCAGGGCAGATACGCAGTATTTT. Its protein product is CASTPPGGRADTQYF. The chain combines TRBV6-6 with TRBJ2-3; D is tentatively TRBD1 or TRBD2 (6 bases each). Between the trimmed V and J ends, which lost 7 bases and 4 bases, there was a span of 18 bases. The CDR3 loop spans 15 amino acids. In germline, CDR1 is MNHNY, CDR2 SVGAGI (reference sequence).

V usage is TRBV4-3 and J usage is TRBJ2-2, with D unresolved. The V and J ends lost 5 bases and 1 base respectively, with 8 bases between them. The CDR3 sequence is 14 residues long. CDR1 and CDR2 from the germline V gene are LGHNA and YSLEER. In nucleotides, the CDR3 is TGCGCCAGCAGCAACCTTCGGAACACCGGGGAGCTGTTTTTT. Translating it yields CASSNLRNTGELFF.

The chain joins TRBV5-1 to TRBJ2-1; D is perhaps TRBD2 (5 bases). Per germline, CDR1 SGHRS and CDR2 YFSETQ. V dropped 2 bases and J dropped 8 bases, with 14 bases sitting between them. This CDR3 is built from 14 residues. In nucleotides, the CDR3 is TGCGCCAGCAGCTTAGCACCGCTTAGCGATGAGCAGTTCTTC. This codes for CASSLAPLSDEQFF.

This clonotype was observed a handful of times. The chain uses TRBV5-1 and TRBJ2-7; 9 nucleotides match TRBD1. The CDR3 extends over 14 amino acids. Trimming at V came to 5 bases and at J to 2 bases, leaving 5 bases not matched to a gene. Germline CDR1 and CDR2: SGHRS and YFSETQ. CDR3 sequence: CASSSGTGTYEQYV. CDR3 coding DNA: TGCGCCAGCAGTTCCGGGACAGGGACCTACGAGCAGTACGTC.

This chain links TRBV7-2 with TRBJ1-3; D might be TRBD1 (5 bases). Trimming stripped 0 bases from V and 3 bases from J, with 12 bases between. CDR3 size: 16 residues. Germline CDR1 reads SGHTA; CDR2 reads FQGNSA. The CDR3 region has the DNA TGTGCCAGCAGCTTAGCCGGCAGGGTGATTGGAAACACCATATATTTT. Translated: CASSLAGRVIGNTIYF.

This clonotype was seen a few times. The chain is built from TRBV7-9 and TRBJ1-5; D uncertain. The ends were cut back, 2 bases at V and 3 bases at J, with 14 bases in the middle. The CDR3 consists of 16 residues. Germline assignment: CDR1 SEHNR and CDR2 FQNEAQ (reference sequence). As DNA, the CDR3 is TGTGCCAGCAGCTTATATGTCGACGGCGACAATCAGCCCCAGCATTTT. Protein sequence: CASSLYVDGDNQPQHF.

A word on this clonotype: It may be a read error: a sequence one base away is much more abundant. The CDR3 spells CASSFDQGDTQYF. The CDR3 DNA is TGTGCCAGCAGCTTCGATCAGGGAGATACGCAGTATTTT. This sequence joins TRBV7-9 and TRBJ2-3; possibly TRBD1 for D (5 bases). The length of the CDR3 is 13 residues. V lost 3 bases, J lost 5 bases, and 9 bases lay in between. Germline V gene lookup returns CDR1 SEHNR and CDR2 FQNEAQ (reference sequence).

The chain recombines TRBV24-1 with TRBJ2-5, with D unclear. The CDR3 is 14 residues long. The germline gives CDR1 KGHDR, CDR2 SFDVKD. Trimming took off 6 bases at V and 3 bases at J, with 13 bases between the two ends. CDR3 sequence reads: CATSPRGVEETQYF. In DNA, the CDR3 is TGTGCCACCAGTCCGCGTGGAGTGGAAGAGACCCAGTACTTC.

This clonotype has more than one count but fewer than ten. The V call is TRBV20-1, the J call TRBJ2-7, with 8 nucleotides matching TRBD1. CDR1 DFQATT and CDR2 SNEGSKA come from the germline V gene (reference sequence). V lost 5 bases and J lost 1; bases outside the gene matches: 4. CDR3 length: 13 amino acids. CDR3 in amino acids: CSALDRGSYEQYV. The CDR3 DNA reads TGCAGTGCTCTAGACAGGGGTTCCTACGAGCAGTACGTC.

This clonotype occurred many times. The chain joins TRBV24-1 to TRBJ2-5, with a weak D call TRBD2 (6 bases). In germline, CDR1 is KGHDR, CDR2 SFDVKD. V shed 6 bases and J shed 2 bases, with 21 bases lying between them. The CDR3 length is 17 residues. CDR3 DNA sequence: TGTGCCACCAGTTACAGTGCAGCCGGGACTCGACAAGAGACCCAGTACTTC. As protein: CATSYSAAGTRQETQYF.

The V gene is TRBV2, the J gene TRBJ2-2, with D possibly being TRBD1 or TRBD2 (5 bases each). This CDR3 comprises 16 residues. V lost 3 bases, J lost 0 bases, and 11 bases lay in between. Germline loops: CDR1 SNHLY, CDR2 FYNNEI. The CDR3 DNA is TGTGCCAGCAGTGAGGGGGTAGGGACGAACACCGGGGAGCTGTTTTTT. Translated, it gives CASSEGVGTNTGELFF.